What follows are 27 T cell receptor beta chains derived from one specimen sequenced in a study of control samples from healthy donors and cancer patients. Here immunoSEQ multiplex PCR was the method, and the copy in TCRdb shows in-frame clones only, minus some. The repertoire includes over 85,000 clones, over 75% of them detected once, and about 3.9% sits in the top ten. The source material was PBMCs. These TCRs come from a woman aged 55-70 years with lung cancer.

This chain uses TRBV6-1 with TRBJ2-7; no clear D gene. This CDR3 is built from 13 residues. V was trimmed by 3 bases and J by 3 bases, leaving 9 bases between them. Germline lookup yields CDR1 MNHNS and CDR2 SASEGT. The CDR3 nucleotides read TGTGCCAGCAGTGATTTACAGTTCTACGAGCAGTACTTC. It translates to CASSDLQFYEQYF.

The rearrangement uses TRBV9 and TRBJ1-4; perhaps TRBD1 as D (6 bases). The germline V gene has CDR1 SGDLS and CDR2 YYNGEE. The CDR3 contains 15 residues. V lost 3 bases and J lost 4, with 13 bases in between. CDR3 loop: CASSAGGQLNEKLFF. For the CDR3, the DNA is TGTGCCAGCAGCGCGGGGGGACAACTTAATGAAAAACTGTTTTTT.

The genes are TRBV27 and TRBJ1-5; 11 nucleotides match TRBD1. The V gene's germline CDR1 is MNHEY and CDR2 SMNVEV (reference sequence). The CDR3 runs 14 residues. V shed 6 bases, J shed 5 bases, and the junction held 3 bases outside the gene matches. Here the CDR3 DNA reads TGTGCCAGCAGCCCGGGACAGGGGGATCAGCCCCAGCATTTT. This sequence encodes CASSPGQGDQPQHF.

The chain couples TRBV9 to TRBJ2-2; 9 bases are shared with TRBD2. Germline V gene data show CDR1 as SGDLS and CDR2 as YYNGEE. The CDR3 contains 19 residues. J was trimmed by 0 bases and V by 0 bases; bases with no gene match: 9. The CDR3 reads CASSVGVSGGPANTGELFF. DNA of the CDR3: TGTGCCAGCAGCGTAGGAGTTAGCGGGGGCCCCGCGAACACCGGGGAGCTGTTTTTT.

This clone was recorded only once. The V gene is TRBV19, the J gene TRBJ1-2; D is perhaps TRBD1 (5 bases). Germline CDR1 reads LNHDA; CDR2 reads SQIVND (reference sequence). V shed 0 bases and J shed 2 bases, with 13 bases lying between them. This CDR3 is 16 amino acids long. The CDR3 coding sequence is TGTGCCAGTAGTATAGATGGGAGGGGTGGAAACTATGGCTACACCTTC. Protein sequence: CASSIDGRGGNYGYTF.

Here the CDR3 DNA reads TGCGCCAGCAGCCAAGAAGGACGGAGCTATGGCTACACCTTC. It translates to CASSQEGRSYGYTF. This rearrangement joins TRBV4-1 to TRBJ1-2, with D unresolved. The CDR3 length is 14 residues. Deletions cut 0 bases from V and 4 bases from J, with 9 bases between. From germline, CDR1 is MGHRA and CDR2 YSYEKL.

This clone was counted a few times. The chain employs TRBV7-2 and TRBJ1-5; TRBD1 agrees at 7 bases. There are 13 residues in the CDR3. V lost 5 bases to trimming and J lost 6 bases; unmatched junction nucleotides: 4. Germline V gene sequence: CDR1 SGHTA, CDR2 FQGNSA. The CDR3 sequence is CASSVDRAQPQHF. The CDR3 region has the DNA TGTGCCAGCAGCGTAGACAGGGCTCAGCCCCAGCATTTT.

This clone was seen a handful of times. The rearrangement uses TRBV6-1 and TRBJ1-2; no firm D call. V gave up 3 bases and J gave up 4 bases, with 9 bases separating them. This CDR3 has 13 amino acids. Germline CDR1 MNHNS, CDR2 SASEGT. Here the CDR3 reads CASSDGGGYGYTF. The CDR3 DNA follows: TGTGCCAGCAGTGACGGTGGTGGCTATGGCTACACCTTC.

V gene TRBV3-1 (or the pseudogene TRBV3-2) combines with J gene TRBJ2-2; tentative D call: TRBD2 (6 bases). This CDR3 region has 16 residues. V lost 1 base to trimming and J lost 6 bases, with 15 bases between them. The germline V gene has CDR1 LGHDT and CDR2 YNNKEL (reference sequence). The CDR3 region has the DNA TGTGCCAGCAGCCAAGGATGGGGGAGGTCAGCCGGGGAGCTGTTTTTT. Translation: CASSQGWGRSAGELFF.

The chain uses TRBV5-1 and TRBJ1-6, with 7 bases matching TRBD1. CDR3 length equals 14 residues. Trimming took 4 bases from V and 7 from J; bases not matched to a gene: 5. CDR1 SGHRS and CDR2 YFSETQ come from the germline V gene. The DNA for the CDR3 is TGCGCCAGCAGCATACCGGGACAGAATTCACCCCTCCACTTT. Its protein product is CASSIPGQNSPLHF.

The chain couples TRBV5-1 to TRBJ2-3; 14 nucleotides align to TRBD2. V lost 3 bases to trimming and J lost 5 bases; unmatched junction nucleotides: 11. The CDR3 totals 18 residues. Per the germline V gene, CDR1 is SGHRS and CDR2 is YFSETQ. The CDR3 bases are TGCGCCAGCAGCTCAAGCGGGACTAGCGGGAGCGAGGGAGATACGCAGTATTTT. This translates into CASSSSGTSGSEGDTQYF.

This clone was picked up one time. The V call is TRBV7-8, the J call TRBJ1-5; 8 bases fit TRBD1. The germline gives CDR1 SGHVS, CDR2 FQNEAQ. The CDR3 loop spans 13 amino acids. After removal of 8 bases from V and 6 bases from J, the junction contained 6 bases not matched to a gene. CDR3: CASGRTGFQPQHF. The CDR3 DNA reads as TGTGCCAGCGGACGGACAGGGTTTCAGCCCCAGCATTTT.

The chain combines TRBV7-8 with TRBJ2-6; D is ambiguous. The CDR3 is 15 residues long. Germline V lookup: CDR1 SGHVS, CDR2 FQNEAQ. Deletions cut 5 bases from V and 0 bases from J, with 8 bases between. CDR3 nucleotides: TGTGCCAGCAGCCCAGTACTCTCTGGGGCCAACGTCCTGACTTTC. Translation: CASSPVLSGANVLTF. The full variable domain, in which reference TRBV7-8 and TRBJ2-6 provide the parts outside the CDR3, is GAGVSQSPRYKVAKRGQDVALRCDPISGHVSLFWYQQALGQGPEFLTYFQNEAQLDKSGLPSDRFFAERPEGSVSTLKIQRTQQEDSAVYLCASSPVLSGANVLTFGAGSRLTVL.

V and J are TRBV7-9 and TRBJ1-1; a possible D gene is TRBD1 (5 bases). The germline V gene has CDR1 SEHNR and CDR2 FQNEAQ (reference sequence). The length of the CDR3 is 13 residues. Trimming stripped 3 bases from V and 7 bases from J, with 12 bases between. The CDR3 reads CASSLGGPYEAFF. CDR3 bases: TGTGCCAGCAGCTTGGGGGGACCCTATGAAGCTTTCTTT. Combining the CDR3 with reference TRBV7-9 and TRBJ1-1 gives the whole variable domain DTGVSQNPRHKITKRGQNVTFRCDPISEHNRLYWYRQTLGQGPEFLTYFQNEAQLEKSRLLSDRFSAERPKGSFSTLEIQRTEQGDSAMYLCASSLGGPYEAFFGQGTRLTVV.

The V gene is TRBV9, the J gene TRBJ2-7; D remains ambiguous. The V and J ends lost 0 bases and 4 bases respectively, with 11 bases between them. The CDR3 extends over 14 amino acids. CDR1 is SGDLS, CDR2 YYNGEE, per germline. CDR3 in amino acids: CASSVVKGKYEQYF. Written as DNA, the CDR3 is TGTGCCAGCAGCGTAGTTAAAGGTAAGTACGAGCAGTACTTC.

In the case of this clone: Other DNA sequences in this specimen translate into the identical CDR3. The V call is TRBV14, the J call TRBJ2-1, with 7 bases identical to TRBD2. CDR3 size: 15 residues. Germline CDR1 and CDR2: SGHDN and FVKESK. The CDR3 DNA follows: TGTGCTAGCGCGCCTCGGGGAGGGCCATACAATGAGCAGTTCTTC. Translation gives CASAPRGGPYNEQFF.

CDR3 residues: CASSLRVHNYGYTF. The CDR3 DNA is TGTGCCAGCAGTTTGAGGGTTCATAACTATGGCTACACCTTC. The chain joins TRBV6-5 to TRBJ1-2, with no clear D. Per germline, CDR1 MNHEY and CDR2 SVGAGI. V lost 4 bases and J lost 1, with 10 bases in between. This CDR3 comprises 14 residues.

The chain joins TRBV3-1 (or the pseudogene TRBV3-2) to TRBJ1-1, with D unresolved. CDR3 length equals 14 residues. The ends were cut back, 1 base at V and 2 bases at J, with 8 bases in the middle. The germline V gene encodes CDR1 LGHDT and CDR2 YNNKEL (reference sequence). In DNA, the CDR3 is TGTGCCAGCAGCCAAGGAGAAGGTAACACTGAAGCTTTCTTT. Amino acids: CASSQGEGNTEAFF.

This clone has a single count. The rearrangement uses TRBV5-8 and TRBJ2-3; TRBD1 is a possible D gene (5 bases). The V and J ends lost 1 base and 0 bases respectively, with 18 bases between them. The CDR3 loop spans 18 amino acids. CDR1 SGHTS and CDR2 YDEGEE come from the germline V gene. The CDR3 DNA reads TGTGCCAGCAGCTTGAGTATCTTGAACAGGCCTAGCACAGATACGCAGTATTTT. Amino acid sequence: CASSLSILNRPSTDTQYF.

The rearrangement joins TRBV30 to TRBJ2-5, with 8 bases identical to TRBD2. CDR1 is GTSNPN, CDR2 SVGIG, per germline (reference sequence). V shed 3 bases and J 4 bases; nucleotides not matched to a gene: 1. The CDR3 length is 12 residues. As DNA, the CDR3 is TGTGCCTGGAGGACTAGCGCAGAGACCCAGTACTTC. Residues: CAWRTSAETQYF.

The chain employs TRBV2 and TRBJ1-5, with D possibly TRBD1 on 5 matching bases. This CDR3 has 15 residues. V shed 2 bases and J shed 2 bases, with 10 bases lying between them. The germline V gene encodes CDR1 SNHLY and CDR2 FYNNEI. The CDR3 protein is CASSERGLGNQPQHF. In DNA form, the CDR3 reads TGTGCCAGCAGTGAACGGGGCCTGGGCAATCAGCCCCAGCATTTT.

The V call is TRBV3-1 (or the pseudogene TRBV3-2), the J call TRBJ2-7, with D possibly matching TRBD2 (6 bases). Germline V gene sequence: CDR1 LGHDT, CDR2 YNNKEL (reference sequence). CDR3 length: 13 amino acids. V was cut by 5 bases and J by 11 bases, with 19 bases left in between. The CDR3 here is CASSGSGWGEKYF. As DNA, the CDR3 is TGTGCCAGCAGCGGCTCGGGTTGGGGGGAGAAGTACTTC.

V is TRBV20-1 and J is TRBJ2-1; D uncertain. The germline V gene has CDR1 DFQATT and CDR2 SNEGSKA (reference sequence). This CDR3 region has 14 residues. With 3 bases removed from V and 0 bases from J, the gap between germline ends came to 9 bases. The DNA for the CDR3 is TGCAGTGCTAGTGTGAGTAGCTCCTACAATGAGCAGTTCTTC. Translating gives CSASVSSSYNEQFF.

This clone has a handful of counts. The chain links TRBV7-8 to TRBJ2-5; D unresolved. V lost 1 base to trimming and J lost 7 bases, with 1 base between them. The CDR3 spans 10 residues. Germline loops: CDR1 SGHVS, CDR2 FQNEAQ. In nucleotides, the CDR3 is TGTGCCAGCAGCTTAGGGACCCAGTACTTC. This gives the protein CASSLGTQYF.

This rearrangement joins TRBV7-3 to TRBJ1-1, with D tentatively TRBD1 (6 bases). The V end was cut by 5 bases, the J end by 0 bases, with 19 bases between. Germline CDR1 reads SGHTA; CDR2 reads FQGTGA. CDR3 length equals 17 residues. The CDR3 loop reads CASSGGGGMAMNTEAFF. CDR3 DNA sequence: TGTGCCAGCAGCGGAGGAGGGGGAATGGCAATGAACACTGAAGCTTTCTTT.

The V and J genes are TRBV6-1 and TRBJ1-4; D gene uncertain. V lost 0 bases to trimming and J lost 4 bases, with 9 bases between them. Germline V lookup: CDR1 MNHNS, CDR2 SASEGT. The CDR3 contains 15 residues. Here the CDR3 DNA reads TGTGCCAGCAGTGAAGCGAGCGGCGTTAATGAAAAACTGTTTTTT. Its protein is CASSEASGVNEKLFF.

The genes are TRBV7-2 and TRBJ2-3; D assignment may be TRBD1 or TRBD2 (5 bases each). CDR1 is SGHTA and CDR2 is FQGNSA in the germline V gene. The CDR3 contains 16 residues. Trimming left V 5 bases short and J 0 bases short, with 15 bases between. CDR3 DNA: TGTGCCAGCAGCAAAGGGACGGCCTTTAGCACAGATACGCAGTATTTT. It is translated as CASSKGTAFSTDTQYF. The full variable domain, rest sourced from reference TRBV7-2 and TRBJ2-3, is GAGVSQSPSNKVTEKGKDVELRCDPISGHTALYWYRQSLGQGLEFLIYFQGNSAPDKSGLPSDRFSAERTGGSVSTLTIQRTQQEDSAVYLCASSKGTAFSTDTQYFGPGTRLTVL.